The 21 T cell receptor beta chains in this list originate from one sample, sequenced in a study of blood T cell repertoires in COVID-19. Sequenced by immunoSEQ multiplex PCR; TCRdb stores in-frame clones only, minus some. The repertoire has about 380,000 clones, about 80% of them found once; the top ten carry more than 0.85%. Sequenced material: peripheral blood. The receptors were sampled from a human donor with acute or convalescent COVID-19. The donor label of this sample is uncertain.

The chain employs TRBV7-8 and TRBJ1-5, with no clear D. Trimming removed 5 bases from V and 6 bases from J, with 14 bases in between. The CDR3 is 14 amino acids. Per the germline V gene, CDR1 is SGHVS and CDR2 is FQNEAQ. DNA of the CDR3: TGTGCCAGCAGCAGAGACCCGGGGAGTCAGCCCCAGCATTTT. Its translation: CASSRDPGSQPQHF.

V usage is TRBV7-9 and J usage is TRBJ2-1; 15 bases align to TRBD2. The CDR3 runs to 19 residues. CDR1 and CDR2 (germline): SEHNR, FQNEAQ (reference sequence). With 4 bases clipped from V and 1 base from J, the junction kept 8 bases outside the gene matches. This CDR3 reads CASSSSGTSGGRSYNEQFF. In nucleotides, the CDR3 is TGTGCCAGCAGCTCTTCCGGGACTAGCGGGGGGAGATCCTACAATGAGCAGTTCTTC.

J is TRBJ2-5 and V is TRBV19; D might be TRBD2 (7 bases). The ends were cut back, 6 bases at V and 5 bases at J, with 16 bases in the middle. From germline, CDR1 is LNHDA and CDR2 SQIVND (reference sequence). This CDR3 has 14 amino acids. This CDR3 reads CASSGGLPGETQYF. The CDR3 DNA reads as TGTGCCAGTAGCGGGGGGCTCCCCGGGGAGACCCAGTACTTC.

The rearrangement uses TRBV6-2 or TRBV6-3 and TRBJ1-1; D gene uncertain. CDR3 length equals 13 residues. Germline V lookup: CDR1 MNHEY, CDR2 SVGEGT. V dropped 1 base and J dropped 4 bases, with 7 bases sitting between them. The CDR3 protein is CASSYFGVTEAFF. DNA for the CDR3: TGTGCCAGCAGTTACTTCGGGGTCACTGAAGCTTTCTTT.

Of note for this clone: The same CDR3 is also encoded by other DNA sequences in this sample. The V and J genes are TRBV28 and TRBJ1-1; 7 nucleotides agree with TRBD1. This CDR3 has 13 amino acids. V lost 6 bases and J lost 5; bases outside the gene matches: 6. CDR1 is MDHEN, CDR2 SYDVKM, per germline. This CDR3 is CASRSGGGTEAFF. The CDR3 DNA sequence: TGTGCCAGCAGATCAGGGGGTGGTACTGAAGCTTTCTTT.

The chain links TRBV6-4 to TRBJ1-6; 7 positions agree with TRBD1. V lost 6 bases, J lost 10 bases, and 6 bases stayed unmatched. CDR3 length: 13 residues. Per the germline V gene, CDR1 is MRHNA and CDR2 is SNTAGT. CDR3 sequence: CASSAQGGSPLHF. The CDR3 DNA sequence: TGTGCCAGCAGCGCTCAAGGGGGCTCACCCCTCCACTTT.

The chain employs TRBV19 and TRBJ2-4; 7 bases line up with TRBD1. V lost 7 bases and J lost 7; bases outside the gene matches: 10. The CDR3 has 14 residues. Germline V CDR1 and CDR2: LNHDA, SQIVND (reference sequence). CDR3 DNA sequence: TGTGCCAGTACCACTCGGACAGGATGGAACATTCAGTACTTC. This encodes CASTTRTGWNIQYF.

This clone was observed a few times. This CDR3 is CASSPSTGVGNTIYF. CDR3 DNA sequence: TGTGCCAGCAGTCCGAGCACAGGGGTCGGAAACACCATATATTTT. The genes are TRBV7-8 and TRBJ1-3, with 7 bases that match TRBD1. Trimming at V came to 6 bases and at J to 4 bases, leaving 9 bases not matched to a gene. CDR1 is SGHVS and CDR2 is FQNEAQ in the germline V gene. The length of the CDR3 is 15 residues.

This CDR3 is CASSDERGPSYEQYF. DNA of the CDR3: TGTGCCAGCAGTGATGAGCGGGGGCCCTCCTACGAGCAGTACTTC. V usage is TRBV6-1 and J usage is TRBJ2-7; the match to TRBD2 covers 8 bases. Germline lookup yields CDR1 MNHNS and CDR2 SASEGT. The CDR3 sequence is 15 residues long. Trimming removed 3 bases from V and 0 bases from J; junction bases left unmatched: 4.

Worth noting for this clone: The junction shows a germline mismatch at one end, possibly a read error. The V and J genes are TRBV18 and TRBJ1-1; tentatively, D is TRBD1 (5 bases). The germline gives CDR1 KGHSH, CDR2 LQKENI. The length of the CDR3 is 15 residues. CDR3 in DNA: TGTGCCAGCTCAGAGTATCAAGGGGTGAAAACTGAAGCTTTCTTT. It specifies CASSEYQGVKTEAFF.

This chain connects TRBV5-1 to TRBJ1-6; weak D call: TRBD1 (6 bases). The CDR3 sequence is 15 residues long. V lost 6 bases and J 4 bases, leaving 14 bases between the germline ends. Germline V gives CDR1 SGHRS, CDR2 YFSETQ. The CDR3 nucleotides are TGCGCCAGCACCCCCCGGGGACAATATAATTCACCCCTCCACTTT. Residues: CASTPRGQYNSPLHF.

J is TRBJ1-1 and V is TRBV21-1. TRBV21-1 is termed a pseudogene. The CDR3 has 15 residues. The CDR3 DNA reads as TGTGCCAGCAGCTTCGGAGGAGGGGAGGGCACTGAAGCTTTCTTT. It specifies CASSFGGGEGTEAFF.

The gene calls are TRBV9 and TRBJ1-1; D not certain. CDR1 and CDR2 from the germline V gene are SGDLS and YYNGEE. The CDR3 spans 17 residues. Deletions cut 0 bases from V and 1 base from J, with 16 bases between. CDR3 sequence: CASSVAAVASGNTEAFF. CDR3 coding DNA: TGTGCCAGCAGCGTAGCTGCAGTAGCAAGTGGGAACACTGAAGCTTTCTTT.

The CDR3 DNA is TGTGCCAGCAGCGACACCGGGACTAGCTCCTACAATGAGCAGTTCTTC. It translates to CASSDTGTSSYNEQFF. J is TRBJ2-1 and V is TRBV7-2; 8 bases map to TRBD2. The CDR3 is 16 amino acids. Germline values: CDR1 SGHTA, CDR2 FQGNSA. Trimming removed 5 bases from V and 0 bases from J; junction bases left unmatched: 6.

This clone is a singleton in its sample. V and J are TRBV27 and TRBJ2-1; 9 positions agree with TRBD1. The junction had 9 bases not matched to a gene; V was cut back by 3 bases and J by 6 bases. CDR3 length: 16 amino acids. CDR1 MNHEY and CDR2 SMNVEV come from the germline V gene (reference sequence). The chain's CDR3 is CASSLFRDRVFNEQFF. The CDR3 DNA follows: TGTGCCAGCAGTTTGTTCCGGGACAGGGTATTCAATGAGCAGTTCTTC.

The V and J genes are TRBV30 and TRBJ1-1; D gene unclear. The CDR3 extends over 11 amino acids. The germline CDR1 and CDR2 sequences are GTSNPN and SVGIG (reference sequence). V was cut by 0 bases and J by 10 bases, with 9 bases left in between. The CDR3 bases are TGTGCCTGGAGTGTATTGCGGGGAGCTTTCTTT. Its protein is CAWSVLRGAFF.

The CDR3 sequence is CASSSTRGQTNYGYTF. The CDR3 region has the DNA TGTGCCAGCAGCTCAACCCGTGGACAGACTAACTATGGCTACACCTTC. The chain couples TRBV7-9 to TRBJ1-2; possible D gene TRBD1, 6 bases. Germline assignment: CDR1 SEHNR and CDR2 FQNEAQ (reference sequence). CDR3 length: 16 amino acids. V lost 4 bases and J lost 0, with 15 bases in between. Looking up the rest from reference TRBV7-9 and TRBJ1-2 gives the full variable domain: DTGVSQNPRHKITKRGQNVTFRCDPISEHNRLYWYRQTLGQGPEFLTYFQNEAQLEKSRLLSDRFSAERPKGSFSTLEIQRTEQGDSAMYLCASSSTRGQTNYGYTFGSGTRLTVV.

CDR3 coding DNA: TGTGCCAGCAGTCTCCAGGCAAAGTATGGCTACACCTTC. Translating it yields CASSLQAKYGYTF. V and J are TRBV28 and TRBJ1-2; D is uncertain. CDR1 and CDR2 from the germline V gene are MDHEN and SYDVKM. Trimming pared 5 bases from V and 5 bases from J, leaving 12 bases between. CDR3 size: 13 residues.

As regards this clone: Distinct nucleotide sequences in the sample also encode this CDR3. The V call is TRBV28, the J call TRBJ2-3; a possible D gene is TRBD2 (5 bases). The V and J ends lost 4 bases and 5 bases respectively, with 10 bases between them. The CDR3 totals 13 residues. CDR1 is MDHEN and CDR2 is SYDVKM in the germline V gene. In DNA form, the CDR3 reads TGTGCCAGCAGTTGGCGGGCGGGAGATACGCAGTATTTT. Translation gives CASSWRAGDTQYF.

This chain links TRBV25-1 with TRBJ1-1; TRBD1 matches 7 bases. There are 18 residues in the CDR3. Trimming removed 1 base from V and 3 bases from J; junction bases left unmatched: 14. CDR1 and CDR2 (germline): MGHDK, SYGVNS. The CDR3: CASSESNPPKGADTEAFF. The CDR3, as DNA: TGTGCCAGCAGTGAATCCAACCCCCCGAAGGGGGCAGACACTGAAGCTTTCTTT.

The J gene is TRBJ2-7, the V gene TRBV5-1, with D possibly being TRBD1 (5 bases). CDR1 and CDR2 from the germline V gene are SGHRS and YFSETQ. Trimming took off 3 bases at V and 2 bases at J, with 15 bases between the two ends. The CDR3 spans 15 residues. CDR3 nucleotides: TGCGCCAGCAGCTCGGAGTGGGGCGGCACCTACGAGCAGTACTTC. The encoded protein is CASSSEWGGTYEQYF.